This entry lists 19 T cell receptor beta chains sequenced from one sample in a study of STAT5B mutations in CD4+ large granular lymphocyte leukemia (dated 2022 in TCRdb). Receptor amplification or capture employed the immunoSEQ multiplex PCR assay. In its TCRdb copy, this immuneACCESS table keeps in-frame sequences only and misses some clones. Where compared with another copy, unresolved V genes explain less than half of these, and the others have no known cause. The sample table shows almost 20,000 clones, and 84% are seen once. About 12% of the sample is held by the ten biggest clonotypes. Sequencing was performed on CD4+ T cells from blood buffy coats. The receptors stem from a human donor in good health.

The chain joins TRBV11-2 to TRBJ2-2, with 7 bases fitting TRBD2. The V gene's germline CDR1 is SGHAT and CDR2 FQNNGV. The CDR3 has 14 residues. V trimming: 2 bases; J trimming: 8 bases; junction bases outside the gene matches: 5. The CDR3 DNA follows: TGTGCCAGCAGCTTAAGGCGAGCGGGGGGGGAGCTGTTTTTT. Amino acid sequence: CASSLRRAGGELFF.

This chain joins TRBV19 and TRBJ2-5, with D unclear. This CDR3 has 11 residues. Trimming left V 5 bases short and J 4 bases short, with 5 bases between. CDR1 is LNHDA and CDR2 is SQIVND in the germline V gene (reference sequence). Written as DNA, the CDR3 is TGTGCCAGTAGTTCTGGAGAGACCCAGTACTTC. It specifies CASSSGETQYF.

By its share, this clone is medium-sized. This sequence joins TRBV7-9 and TRBJ2-3, with D hard to call. CDR1 is SEHNR and CDR2 is FQNEAQ in the germline V gene (reference sequence). The CDR3 length is 15 residues. The germline V and J ends were trimmed by 0 bases and 4 bases, with 11 bases remaining between them. The CDR3 DNA reads TGTGCCAGCAGCTTAGCGGGAATGCAGGCAGATACGCAGTATTTT. Translation gives CASSLAGMQADTQYF.

The DNA for the CDR3 is TGTGCCAGCTCACCGCCCAACAATCAGCCCCAGCATTTT. Its protein product is CASSPPNNQPQHF. The chain carries TRBV18 and TRBJ1-5; D gene ambiguous. V was pared by 3 bases and J by 3 bases, with 6 bases between. The CDR3 loop spans 13 amino acids. Germline CDR1 reads KGHSH; CDR2 reads LQKENI.

This clone has only one observation. This chain links TRBV9 with TRBJ2-3; D uncertain. Germline CDR1 reads SGDLS; CDR2 reads YYNGEE. Trimming cost V 0 bases and J 6 bases, with 2 bases left between them. The CDR3 is 11 residues long. CDR3 loop: CASSVDDTQYF. The CDR3 coding sequence is TGTGCCAGCAGCGTAGATGATACGCAGTATTTT.

The CDR3 protein is CSARLAADTQYF. CDR3 in DNA: TGCAGCGCCCGACTAGCCGCAGATACGCAGTATTTT. The chain carries TRBV29-1 and TRBJ2-3; TRBD2 matches 7 bases. The trim removed 7 bases at V and 4 bases at J, leaving 5 bases unmatched. Germline CDR1 SQVTM, CDR2 ANQGSEA. CDR3 length: 12 amino acids.

The gene calls are TRBV19 and TRBJ1-5; maybe TRBD1 (6 bases). Germline CDR1 LNHDA, CDR2 SQIVND (reference sequence). Trimming took off 5 bases at V and 7 bases at J, with 12 bases between the two ends. The CDR3 sequence is 13 residues long. In nucleotides, the CDR3 is TGTGCCAGTAGTCAACAGGGAGGGCAGCCCCAGCATTTT. Residues: CASSQQGGQPQHF.

The chain combines TRBV2 with TRBJ1-5, with no clear D. CDR1 SNHLY and CDR2 FYNNEI come from the germline V gene. The CDR3 extends over 13 amino acids. Trimming removed 8 bases at V and 0 bases at J, with 8 bases between. The CDR3 bases are TGTGCCAGCCGTTATTATAGCAATCAGCCCCAGCATTTT. It is translated as CASRYYSNQPQHF.

The chain combines TRBV5-6 with TRBJ2-7; 7 bases are a match to TRBD1. Germline V CDR1 and CDR2: SGHDT, YYEEEE. The junction had 9 bases not matched to a gene; V was cut back by 3 bases and J by 6 bases. The CDR3 has 14 amino acids. The CDR3 DNA reads as TGTGCCAGCAGCTGGGACAGATGGAGTCGCGAGCAGTACTTC. Its protein is CASSWDRWSREQYF.

V is TRBV6-1 and J is TRBJ2-7; D possibly matches TRBD1 or TRBD2 (5 bases each). V was clipped by 2 bases and J by 6 bases, with 17 bases between them. This CDR3 comprises 15 residues. Germline V gene lookup returns CDR1 MNHNS and CDR2 SASEGT. CDR3 nucleotides: TGTGCCAGCAGTGAACAACCAACGGGGCTGGGCGAGCAGTACTTC. Translating it yields CASSEQPTGLGEQYF.

The chain combines TRBV7-2 with TRBJ1-5; 9 bases map to TRBD1. There are 15 residues in the CDR3. CDR1 is SGHTA, CDR2 FQGNSA, per germline. Trimming took 2 bases from V and 2 from J; bases not matched to a gene: 1. Written as DNA, the CDR3 is TGTGCCAGCAGCTTACGACAGGGGGGCAATCAGCCCCAGCATTTT. Its protein is CASSLRQGGNQPQHF.

This clone has more than one count but fewer than ten. CDR3 in amino acids: CASTPLTGEQFF. CDR3 coding DNA: TGTGCCAGCACCCCATTGACGGGTGAGCAGTTCTTC. The V gene is TRBV6-5, the J gene TRBJ2-1; unclear D gene. The germline V gene encodes CDR1 MNHEY and CDR2 SVGAGI. This CDR3 spans 12 amino acids. Trimming pared 7 bases from V and 9 bases from J, leaving 13 bases between.

This rearrangement joins TRBV29-1 to TRBJ2-3, with TRBD1 matching 10 bases. The CDR3 contains 15 residues. Unmatched junction bases numbered 7, after V lost 3 bases and J lost 4 bases. Germline V gene data show CDR1 as SQVTM and CDR2 as ANQGSEA. The CDR3 DNA reads TGCAGCGTTGATCAGGACAGGGGGAAACCAGATACGCAGTATTTT. It specifies CSVDQDRGKPDTQYF.

The gene calls are TRBV19 and TRBJ2-1; D uncertain. The V end lost 8 bases, the J end lost 0 bases, and 11 bases lay between the germline ends. From germline, CDR1 is LNHDA and CDR2 SQIVND (reference sequence). The CDR3 runs 14 residues. The CDR3 DNA sequence: TGTGCCAGTCGTTTTTCGTTCTCCTACAATGAGCAGTTCTTC. Amino acids: CASRFSFSYNEQFF.

This CDR3 reads CAINRDRANEKLFF. The DNA for the CDR3 is TGTGCCATCAATAGGGACAGGGCTAATGAAAAACTGTTTTTT. The chain is built from TRBV10-3 and TRBJ1-4; 9 bases are a match to TRBD1. Per the germline V gene, CDR1 is ENHRY and CDR2 is SYGVKD. V trimming: 7 bases; J trimming: 3 bases; junction bases outside the gene matches: 3. The CDR3 is made up of 14 amino acids.

The CDR3 nucleotides read TGTGCCAGCAGTGGACCTCGGGCGCCGAGCTCCTACAATGAGCAGTTCTTC. Translating gives CASSGPRAPSSYNEQFF. The chain carries TRBV25-1 and TRBJ2-1; D is uncertain. Germline V lookup: CDR1 MGHDK, CDR2 SYGVNS. There are 17 residues in the CDR3. V shed 4 bases and J shed 0 bases, with 16 bases lying between them. Filled out from reference TRBV25-1 and TRBJ2-1, the complete variable domain reads EADIYQTPRYLVIGTGKKITLECSQTMGHDKMYWYQQDPGMELHLIHYSYGVNSTEKGDLSSESTVSRIRTEHFPLTLESARPSHTSQYLCASSGPRAPSSYNEQFFGPGTRLTVL.

This chain links TRBV5-4 with TRBJ2-7; no definite D call. The V end was cut by 4 bases, the J end by 0 bases, with 5 bases between. The germline gives CDR1 SGHNT, CDR2 YYREEE (reference sequence). This CDR3 has 12 residues. CDR3 coding DNA: TGTGCCAGCAGCCAAAACTCCTACGAGCAGTACTTC. Amino acids: CASSQNSYEQYF.

The J gene is TRBJ1-4, the V gene TRBV18; 7 bases line up with TRBD1. This CDR3 spans 13 amino acids. Germline CDR1 reads KGHSH; CDR2 reads LQKENI. The ends lost 4 bases at V and 8 bases at J; junction bases unmatched: 4. The CDR3 loop is CASSQGAMEKLFF. DNA for the CDR3: TGTGCCAGCTCACAGGGGGCAATGGAAAAACTGTTTTTT.

The rearrangement uses TRBV9 and TRBJ2-1, with 7 positions matching TRBD2. J was trimmed by 1 base and V by 0 bases; bases with no gene match: 4. Germline assignment: CDR1 SGDLS and CDR2 YYNGEE. There are 16 residues in the CDR3. The CDR3 sequence: CASSVGGRASYNEQFF. CDR3 nucleotide sequence: TGTGCCAGCAGCGTAGGCGGGAGAGCTTCCTACAATGAGCAGTTCTTC.